This paragraph covers one T cell receptor beta chain sequence. Its antigen is undetermined. This entry comes from a study of human T cells and chemical hapten exposure. Germline loops: CDR1 SGHVS, CDR2 FNYEAQ. The CDR3 has 13 residues. Trimming cost V 1 base and J 7 bases, with 8 bases left between them. Study results and caveats: Those TCRs sitting above 1 in 1000 frequency stayed the same with DPC sensitization. While controls formed fewer of them, expanded TCRs formed significantly more large CDR3 similarity clusters.

The library tagged each cDNA molecule with unique molecular identifiers. TCRdb re-called the RACE reads through MiXCR, storing one row per CDR3 protein. The table records about 380,000 distinct CDR3 sequences, roughly 6.3% of them present only once. Stated time point: patch test 2, 6 weeks after DPC sensitization. Treatment noted: therapeutic diphenylcyclopropenone sensitization with weekly scalp DPC. This chain connects TRBV7-6 to TRBJ1-5, with no clear D. Specimen: whole blood, collected in connection with sensitization to the hapten diphenylcyclopropenone (DPC). This clonotype was sampled from a woman under 30 with alopecia areata. Some clones in this sample may be carry-over from other donors' samples. The CDR3 DNA follows: TGTGCCAGCAGCTTAGGGTGGTCCCAGCCCCAGCATTTT. Encoded protein: CASSLGWSQPQHF.